This T cell receptor (beta chain) was recorded in a study of CD4 T cells in relation to SARS-CoV-2 and coronaviruses. Study overall: Negative control cultures got HIV-1 Nef peptides or no peptide. The HLA restriction of the shared crossreactive spike epitopes was mapped. Study-wide results and limits: No crossreactivity against non-spike viral proteins was tested here.

CDR1 and CDR2 from the germline V gene are KGHSH and LQKENI. Trimming pared 6 bases from V and 1 base from J, leaving 15 bases between. This CDR3 region has 15 residues. TCRdb's copy holds only in-frame clones and misses some; the assay was immunoSEQ multiplex PCR. Of about 21,000 clones detected, under 85% appear once; the ten largest clones hold 16%. About this clone: The antigen is unknown.

Before the COVID-19 pandemic, during about 2010-2018, CD4+ T cells were taken from unexposed donors. Isolation of CD4+ T cells took place after roughly nine days in culture. This TCR derives from a human donor in good health. The sample comprised CD4+ T cells from PBMCs, cultured in vitro. The chain joins TRBV18 to TRBJ2-5, with a tentative D call TRBD2 (6 bases). CDR3 in DNA: TGTGCCAGCTCGCCCGCTGGAGGGTTCCAAGAGACCCAGTACTTC. As protein: CASSPAGGFQETQYF.